Presented here are 2 T cell receptor beta chains from one specimen sequenced in a study of cytomegalovirus exposure and HLA in healthy donors. This PCR relied on a set of 60 Vbeta primers and 13 Jbeta primers. Using immunoSEQ multiplex PCR, the repertoire was profiled, and TCRdb retains in-frame clones only, with some absent. Of 100,000 to 150,000 clones listed, under 80% are singletons. Material: PBMCs. These receptors came from a man between 40 and 49 years old in good health and CMV-seropositive.

This chain joins TRBV6-1 and TRBJ2-2; 7 bases map to TRBD2. Germline V gives CDR1 MNHNS, CDR2 SASEGT. The CDR3 has 16 residues. V was pared by 3 bases and J by 0 bases, with 4 bases of the junction left unmatched. CDR3 coding DNA: TGTGCCAGCAGTGATGGGACTAACGCGAACACCGGGGAGCTGTTTTTT. This gives the protein CASSDGTNANTGELFF.

The chain employs TRBV7-8 and TRBJ1-1, with D perhaps TRBD1 (5 bases). V lost 3 bases to trimming and J lost 2 bases, with 10 bases between them. Germline-derived CDR1 and CDR2 are SGHVS and FQNEAQ. The CDR3 runs to 14 residues. CDR3 coding DNA: TGTGCCAGCAGCTTTGGAGGGGACAACACTGAAGCTTTCTTT. It is translated as CASSFGGDNTEAFF.